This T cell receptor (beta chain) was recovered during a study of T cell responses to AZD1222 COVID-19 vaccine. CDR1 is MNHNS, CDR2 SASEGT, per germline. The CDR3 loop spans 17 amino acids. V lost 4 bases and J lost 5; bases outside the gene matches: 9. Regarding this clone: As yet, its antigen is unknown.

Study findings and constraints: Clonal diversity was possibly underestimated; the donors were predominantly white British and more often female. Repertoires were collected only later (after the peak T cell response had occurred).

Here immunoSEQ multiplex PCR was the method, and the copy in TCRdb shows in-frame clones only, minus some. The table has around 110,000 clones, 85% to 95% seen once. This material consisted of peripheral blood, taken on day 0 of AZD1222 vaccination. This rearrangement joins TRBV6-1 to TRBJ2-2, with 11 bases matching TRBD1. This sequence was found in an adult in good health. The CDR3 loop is CASSAGTGGTGTGELFF. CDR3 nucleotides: TGTGCCAGCAGTGCCGGGACAGGGGGAACGGGGACCGGGGAGCTGTTTTTT.